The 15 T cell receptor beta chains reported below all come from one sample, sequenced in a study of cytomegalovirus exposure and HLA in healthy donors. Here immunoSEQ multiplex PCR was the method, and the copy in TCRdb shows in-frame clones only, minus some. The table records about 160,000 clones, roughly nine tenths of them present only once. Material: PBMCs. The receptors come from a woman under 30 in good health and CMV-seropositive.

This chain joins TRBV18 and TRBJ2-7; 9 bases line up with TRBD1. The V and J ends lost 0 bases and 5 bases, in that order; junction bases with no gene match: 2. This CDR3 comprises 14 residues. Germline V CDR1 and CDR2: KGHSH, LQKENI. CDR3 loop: CASSPPGTGNEQYF. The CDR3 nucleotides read TGTGCCAGCTCACCACCGGGGACAGGGAACGAGCAGTACTTC.

CDR3 sequence: CASSDPPLRARSGANVLTF. CDR3 in DNA: TGTGCCAGCAGCGACCCACCTTTGCGGGCCCGCTCTGGGGCCAACGTCCTGACTTTC. The genes are TRBV9 and TRBJ2-6, with a tentative D call TRBD2 (5 bases). The V gene lost 3 bases and the J gene lost 0 bases, with 19 bases spanning the gap. The CDR3 has 19 amino acids. Germline lookup yields CDR1 SGDLS and CDR2 YYNGEE. Filled out from reference TRBV9 and TRBJ2-6, the complete variable domain reads DSGVTQTPKHLITATGQRVTLRCSPRSGDLSVYWYQQSLDQGLQFLIQYYNGEERAKGNILERFSAQQFPDLHSELNLSSLELGDSALYFCASSDPPLRARSGANVLTFGAGSRLTVL.

Written as DNA, the CDR3 is TGTGCCAGCAGTTTATCAGGGATAGGGGGGGTACTTACTGGAAACACCATATATTTT. The encoded protein is CASSLSGIGGVLTGNTIYF. This chain uses TRBV28 with TRBJ1-3; D may be TRBD1 (6 bases). CDR3 length: 19 amino acids. V lost 1 base to trimming and J lost 2 bases, with 21 bases between them. The germline gives CDR1 MDHEN, CDR2 SYDVKM.

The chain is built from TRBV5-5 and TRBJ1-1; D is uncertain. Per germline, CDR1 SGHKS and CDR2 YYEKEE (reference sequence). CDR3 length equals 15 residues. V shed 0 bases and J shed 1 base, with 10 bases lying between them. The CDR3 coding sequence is TGTGCCAGCAGCTTGGGTCCGACTCAGAACACTGAAGCTTTCTTT. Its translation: CASSLGPTQNTEAFF.

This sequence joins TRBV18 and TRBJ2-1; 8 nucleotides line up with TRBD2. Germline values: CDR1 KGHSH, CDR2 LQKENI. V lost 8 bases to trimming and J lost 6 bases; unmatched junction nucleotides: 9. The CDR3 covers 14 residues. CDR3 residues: CASVPREASNEQFF. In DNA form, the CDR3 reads TGTGCCAGCGTCCCGCGGGAGGCCTCCAATGAGCAGTTCTTC.

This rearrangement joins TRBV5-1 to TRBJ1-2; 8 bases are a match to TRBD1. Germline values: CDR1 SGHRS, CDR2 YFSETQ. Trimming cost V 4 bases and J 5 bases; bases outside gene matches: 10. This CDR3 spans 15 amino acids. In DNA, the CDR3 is TGCGCCAGCAGCCCCGGACAGGGAGTAACTTATGGCTACACCTTC. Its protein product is CASSPGQGVTYGYTF. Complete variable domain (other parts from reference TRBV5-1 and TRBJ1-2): KAGVTQTPRYLIKTRGQQVTLSCSPISGHRSVSWYQQTPGQGLQFLFEYFSETQRNKGNFPGRFSGRQFSNSRSEMNVSTLELGDSALYLCASSPGQGVTYGYTFGSGTRLTVV.

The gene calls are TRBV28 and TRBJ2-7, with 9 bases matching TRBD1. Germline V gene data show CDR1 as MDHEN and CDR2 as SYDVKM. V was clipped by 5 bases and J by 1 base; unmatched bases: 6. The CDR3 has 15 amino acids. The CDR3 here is CASSPSGTGSYEQYF. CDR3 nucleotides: TGTGCCAGCAGTCCATCCGGGACAGGGTCCTACGAGCAGTACTTC.

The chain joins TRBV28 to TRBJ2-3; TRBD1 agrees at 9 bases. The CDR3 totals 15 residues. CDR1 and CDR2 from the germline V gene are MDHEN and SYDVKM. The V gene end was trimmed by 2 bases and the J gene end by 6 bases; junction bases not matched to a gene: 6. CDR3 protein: CASSLAGTGTDTQYF. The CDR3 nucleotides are TGTGCCAGCAGTTTAGCCGGGACAGGGACCGATACGCAGTATTTT.

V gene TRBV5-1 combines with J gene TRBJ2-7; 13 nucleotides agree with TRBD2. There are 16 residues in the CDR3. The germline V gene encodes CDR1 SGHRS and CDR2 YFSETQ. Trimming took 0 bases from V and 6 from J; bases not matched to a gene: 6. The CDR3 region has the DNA TGCGCCAGCAGCTTGGCCGGGACTAGCGGGATGGTCGAGCAGTACTTC. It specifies CASSLAGTSGMVEQYF.

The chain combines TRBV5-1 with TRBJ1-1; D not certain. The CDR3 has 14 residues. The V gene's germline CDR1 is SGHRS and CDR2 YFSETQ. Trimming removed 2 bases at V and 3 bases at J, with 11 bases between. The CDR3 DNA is TGCGCCAGCAGCTTATTGAGTGATTACACTGAAGCTTTCTTT. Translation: CASSLLSDYTEAFF.

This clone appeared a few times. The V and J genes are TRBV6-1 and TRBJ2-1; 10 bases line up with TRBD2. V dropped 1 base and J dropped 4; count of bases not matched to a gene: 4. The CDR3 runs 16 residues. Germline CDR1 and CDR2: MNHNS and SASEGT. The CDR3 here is CASSEEVAGGYNEQFF. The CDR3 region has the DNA TGTGCCAGCAGTGAAGAGGTAGCGGGAGGTTACAATGAGCAGTTCTTC.

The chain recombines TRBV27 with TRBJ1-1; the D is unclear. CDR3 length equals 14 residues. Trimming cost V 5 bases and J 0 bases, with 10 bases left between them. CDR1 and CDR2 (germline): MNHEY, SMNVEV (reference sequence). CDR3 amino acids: CASSAPTMNTEAFF. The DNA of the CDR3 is TGTGCCAGCAGTGCACCGACAATGAACACTGAAGCTTTCTTT.

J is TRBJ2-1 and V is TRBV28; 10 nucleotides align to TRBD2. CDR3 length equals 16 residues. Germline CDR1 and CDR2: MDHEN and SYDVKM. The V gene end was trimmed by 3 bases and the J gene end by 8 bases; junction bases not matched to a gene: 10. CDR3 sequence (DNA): TGTGCCAGCAGTTTGGAGCGGGGGGGCTCGACGGATGAGCAGTTCTTC. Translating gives CASSLERGGSTDEQFF. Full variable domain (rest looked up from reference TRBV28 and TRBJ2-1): DVKVTQSSRYLVKRTGEKVFLECVQDMDHENMFWYRQDPGLGLRLIYFSYDVKMKEKGDIPEGYSVSREKKERFSLILESASTNQTSMYLCASSLERGGSTDEQFFGPGTRLTVL.

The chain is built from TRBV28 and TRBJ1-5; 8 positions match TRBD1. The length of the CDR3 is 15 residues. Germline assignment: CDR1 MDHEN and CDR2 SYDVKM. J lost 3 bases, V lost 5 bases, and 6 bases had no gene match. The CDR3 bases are TGTGCCAGCAGTCCAGGGACAGGATTCAATCAGCCCCAGCATTTT. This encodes CASSPGTGFNQPQHF.

The CDR3 reads CASSLDRAAYEQYF. The DNA of the CDR3 is TGTGCCAGCAGTTTGGACAGGGCGGCCTACGAGCAGTACTTC. The chain links TRBV6-1 to TRBJ2-7; the match to TRBD1 covers 8 bases. This CDR3 has 14 residues. In germline, CDR1 is MNHNS, CDR2 SASEGT. The V segment lost 5 bases and the J segment 2 bases; nucleotides outside the gene matches: 5.